The clone carrying this T cell receptor (beta chain) is a singleton in its sample. The antigen remains unidentified. This sample was taken from a study of blood T cells in healthy people across ages. Whole-study results and caveats: Diversity estimated from one million T cells was considered an underestimate. Higher diversity, along with more naive CD4+ cells, distinguished long-lived donors from aged donors.

It was with a sample-barcoded 5' primer and a J-beta primer mix that a second PCR of roughly 6 to 12 cycles was run. Each CDR3 protein gets one entry after TCRdb re-called the 5' RACE reads with MiXCR. The top ten hold 20% to 25% of the sample, which has fewer than 750,000 distinct CDR3 sequences, 40% to 50% seen once. Sequenced: blood. This receptor was taken from an elderly man in good health.

Written as DNA, the CDR3 is TGCGCCAGCAGTCCCGGGGTAGCGGAAACCTACGAGCAGTACTTC. Residues: CASSPGVAETYEQYF. The chain links TRBV5-1 to TRBJ2-7, with a tentative D call TRBD2 (6 bases). V was clipped by 5 bases and J by 2 bases, with 17 bases between them. The CDR3 is 15 amino acids. Germline V gene sequence: CDR1 SGHRS, CDR2 YFSETQ.